The clone carrying this T cell receptor beta chain was counted only a few times. The CDR3 is made up of 15 amino acids. Germline V gene sequence: CDR1 LNHDA, CDR2 SQIVND (reference sequence). V lost 5 bases and J lost 0, with 12 bases in between. The data were obtained in a study of CD8+CD57+ T cells in acquired aplastic anemia. TCR beta VDJ and CDR3 profiles were obtained from a genomic DNA template. From the reads, TCRdb called clonotypes with MiXCR, one entry per CDR3 protein. The repertoire includes approximately 99,000 distinct CDR3 sequences, around 49% of them detected once, and 30% to 40% sits in the top ten.

The sequence was collected from a human donor in good health, serving as a control. The sample consisted of sorted CD4+, CD8+, or CD8+CD57+ T cells (not recorded which) from PBMCs. The V and J genes are TRBV19 and TRBJ2-3; TRBD2 is a possible D gene (6 bases). CDR3 residues: CASSRSSGSTDTQYF. The CDR3 bases are TGTGCCAGTAGTCGGAGTAGCGGAAGCACAGATACGCAGTATTTT.